These 24 T cell receptor beta chains originate from one sample sequenced in a study of Ad26.COV2.S vaccination and SARS-CoV-2 variants (dated by TCRdb to the early 2020s). The intended sense of this specimen's treatment or condition label: some 20 received Ad26.COV2.S at low or high dose, single or two shots; 5 received placebo; per-sample allocation not given. Repertoires of vaccine and placebo recipients were sequenced from samples taken on day 63 after the first injection. Libraries were constructed by the immunoSEQ multiplex PCR assay. Drawn from immuneACCESS, this table holds only the in-frame rearrangements with V and J called that TCRdb kept. Clones are partly lost; checked studies trace under half to an unresolved V gene and leave the rest unexplained. The sample profile shows 300,000 to 400,000 clones; about nine tenths of them were found once. The ten top clones hold 5.5% of the sample.

Sequenced material: peripheral blood, taken in a trial of Ad26.COV2.S vaccine versus placebo. The receptors originated from a person aged 18 to 59 who received the Ad26.COV2.S COVID-19 vaccine or a placebo.

This chain uses TRBV11-3 with TRBJ2-3; D uncertain. The CDR3 has 14 residues. V was trimmed by 5 bases and J by 2 bases, leaving 11 bases between them. The germline gives CDR1 SGHNT, CDR2 YENEEA. The DNA of the CDR3 is TGTGCCAGCAGCCCCTCGACTCTCACAGATACGCAGTATTTT. Amino acid sequence: CASSPSTLTDTQYF.

Notes on this clone: Germline and junction disagree at one end, which may indicate a read error. The rearrangement links TRBV7-2 to TRBJ1-5, with 7 positions matching TRBD1. Germline V gives CDR1 SGHTA, CDR2 FQGNSA. The CDR3 has 15 residues. Written as DNA, the CDR3 is TGTGCCAGCAGCTTTGGACAGGCTACCAATAAGCCCCAGCATTTT. Its protein is CASSFGQATNKPQHF.

V gene TRBV18 combines with J gene TRBJ1-1; 8 positions agree with TRBD1. Per germline, CDR1 KGHSH and CDR2 LQKENI. The CDR3 length is 15 residues. Trimming removed 5 bases from V and 4 bases from J; junction bases left unmatched: 9. CDR3 in amino acids: CASSYTGQGGTEAFF. CDR3 in DNA: TGTGCCAGCTCATATACAGGACAGGGCGGCACTGAAGCTTTCTTT.

The V gene is TRBV15, the J gene TRBJ1-5; D unresolved. This CDR3 region has 14 residues. Germline V lookup: CDR1 LNHNV, CDR2 YYDKDF (reference sequence). V lost 0 bases to trimming and J lost 9 bases, with 12 bases between them. CDR3 DNA sequence: TGTGCCACCAGCAGAGAGGGGTACGGGTGGCCCCAGCATTTT. It codes for CATSREGYGWPQHF.

This clone turned up a few times. The chain employs TRBV6-5 and TRBJ1-1, with no clear D. Germline V lookup: CDR1 MNHEY, CDR2 SVGAGI. The CDR3 contains 14 residues. V gave up 11 bases and J gave up 3 bases, with 19 bases separating them. The CDR3 DNA is TGTGCCGCGAACTTAGGGTCCTGGTACACTGAAGCTTTCTTT. This translates into CAANLGSWYTEAFF.

The V gene is TRBV25-1, the J gene TRBJ2-6; TRBD2 matches at 8 bases. CDR3 length equals 18 residues. Germline CDR1 MGHDK, CDR2 SYGVNS. V trimming: 2 bases; J trimming: 0 bases; junction bases outside the gene matches: 6. DNA of the CDR3: TGTGCCAGCAGTGAAGGCGGGAGGCCCAACTCTGGGGCCAACGTCCTGACTTTC. Encoded protein: CASSEGGRPNSGANVLTF.

The V gene is TRBV6-1, the J gene TRBJ1-6; D remains ambiguous. In germline, CDR1 is MNHNS, CDR2 SASEGT. V lost 2 bases to trimming and J lost 7 bases, with 12 bases between them. The CDR3 consists of 15 residues. The CDR3 DNA reads as TGTGCCAGCAGTGAACAGGCTCTCGGGAATTCACCCCTCCACTTT. Protein product: CASSEQALGNSPLHF.

The chain combines TRBV27 with TRBJ1-2, with 11 nucleotides matching TRBD1. This CDR3 is built from 16 residues. Germline V CDR1 and CDR2: MNHEY, SMNVEV (reference sequence). Trimming took 5 bases from V and 3 from J; bases not matched to a gene: 8. Here the CDR3 reads CASSVGQGASDYGYTF. Written as DNA, the CDR3 is TGTGCCAGCAGTGTTGGACAGGGGGCGTCTGACTATGGCTACACCTTC.

The chain combines TRBV5-8 with TRBJ1-5; D may be TRBD1 (6 bases). Trimming removed 0 bases at V and 4 bases at J, with 11 bases between. The CDR3 consists of 15 residues. CDR1 and CDR2 from the germline V gene are SGHTS and YDEGEE. CDR3 DNA sequence: TGTGCCAGCAGCTTGGGGATTCAGGGGAATCAGCCCCAGCATTTT. Protein: CASSLGIQGNQPQHF.

The chain recombines TRBV24-1 with TRBJ2-1; 10 bases fit TRBD1. The CDR3 is 15 amino acids. Germline CDR1 is KGHDR and CDR2 is SFDVKD. The V and J ends lost 7 bases and 10 bases, in that order; junction bases with no gene match: 12. The CDR3 DNA sequence: TGTGCCACCAGCACTCGGGACAGGGGATTTTGGGAGCAGTTCTTC. This sequence encodes CATSTRDRGFWEQFF.

V usage is TRBV30 and J usage is TRBJ2-1, with TRBD2 identical over 9 bases. With V trimmed by 4 bases and J by 6 bases, 22 bases remained unmatched. The V gene's germline CDR1 is GTSNPN and CDR2 SVGIG (reference sequence). This CDR3 has 19 residues. CDR3: CAWTKGGGRGTRTGNEQFF. The CDR3 coding sequence is TGTGCCTGGACCAAGGGCGGCGGGAGGGGTACCCGTACGGGCAATGAGCAGTTCTTC.

The chain joins TRBV18 to TRBJ1-6; 7 nucleotides line up with TRBD1. V lost 6 bases and J lost 9; bases outside the gene matches: 11. The CDR3 consists of 15 residues. Germline loops: CDR1 KGHSH, CDR2 LQKENI. The CDR3 reads CASSLGDSSFSPLHF. CDR3 nucleotide sequence: TGTGCCAGCTCCTTAGGGGACAGTTCGTTTTCACCCCTCCACTTT.

DNA of the CDR3: TGTGCCAGCAGCCCTAGGACTAGCGGAACAGATACGCAGTATTTT. This sequence encodes CASSPRTSGTDTQYF. The chain joins TRBV5-4 to TRBJ2-3; TRBD2 matches 10 bases. Germline V lookup: CDR1 SGHNT, CDR2 YYREEE (reference sequence). The CDR3 length is 15 residues. V lost 4 bases, J lost 3 bases, and 5 bases stayed unmatched.

This sequence joins TRBV5-1 and TRBJ2-5; 8 bases line up with TRBD1. With V trimmed by 3 bases and J by 5 bases, 9 bases remained unmatched. CDR1 is SGHRS and CDR2 is YFSETQ in the germline V gene. CDR3 length: 15 amino acids. The CDR3 sequence is CASSSQGARGETQYF. The CDR3 bases are TGCGCCAGCAGCTCCCAGGGGGCCCGGGGGGAGACCCAGTACTTC.

As concerns this clone: The identical CDR3 is also encoded by other nucleotide sequences in the sample. The DNA for the CDR3 is TGTGCCACCAGTGAGGGGACAGATACGCAGTATTTT. Protein: CATSEGTDTQYF. The V gene is TRBV24-1, the J gene TRBJ2-3; D unresolved. Looked up from germline, CDR1 is KGHDR and CDR2 is SFDVKD. The CDR3 extends over 12 amino acids. Trimming took 4 bases from V and 3 from J, leaving 4 bases between them.

V and J are TRBV15 and TRBJ1-1; the D gene is possibly TRBD1 (5 bases). Germline V gives CDR1 LNHNV, CDR2 YYDKDF (reference sequence). There are 12 residues in the CDR3. The ends were cut back, 1 base at V and 8 bases at J, with 8 bases in the middle. The CDR3 sequence: CATSRVGVEAFF. In DNA, the CDR3 is TGTGCCACCAGCAGAGTGGGGGTCGAAGCTTTCTTT.

The chain is built from TRBV25-1 and TRBJ2-2; no clear D. V was cut by 1 base and J by 3 bases, with 9 bases left in between. This CDR3 spans 15 amino acids. CDR1 is MGHDK, CDR2 SYGVNS, per germline. DNA for the CDR3: TGTGCCAGCAGTGAATCTACTCTTCACACCGGGGAGCTGTTTTTT. It yields the protein CASSESTLHTGELFF.

V usage is TRBV7-2 and J usage is TRBJ1-5; weak D call: TRBD1 (5 bases). CDR3 length equals 16 residues. Looked up from germline, CDR1 is SGHTA and CDR2 is FQGNSA. V shed 4 bases and J shed 2 bases, with 15 bases lying between them. This CDR3 is CASSYQGPRGNQPQHF. The CDR3 nucleotides read TGTGCCAGCAGCTATCAGGGCCCCCGGGGCAATCAGCCCCAGCATTTT.

V and J are TRBV2 and TRBJ2-2; 12 nucleotides agree with TRBD2. Germline CDR1 SNHLY, CDR2 FYNNEI. The CDR3 consists of 15 residues. V lost 6 bases to trimming and J lost 7 bases; unmatched junction nucleotides: 6. CDR3 in DNA: TGTGCCAGCAGGATGACTAGCGGGAGTGTCGGGGAGCTGTTTTTT. It encodes CASRMTSGSVGELFF. The variable domain in full, completed from reference TRBV2 and TRBJ2-2, reads EPEVTQTPSHQVTQMGQEVILRCVPISNHLYFYWYRQILGQKVEFLVSFYNNEISEKSEIFDDQFSVERPDGSNFTLKIRSTKLEDSAMYFCASRMTSGSVGELFFGEGSRLTVL.

In the case of this clone: The identical CDR3 is also encoded by other nucleotide sequences in the sample. The gene calls are TRBV27 and TRBJ2-1; no clear D gene. Trimming stripped 3 bases from V and 4 bases from J, with 13 bases between. The CDR3 is 15 amino acids. Per germline, CDR1 MNHEY and CDR2 SMNVEV (reference sequence). CDR3 loop: CASSFGDILYNEQFF. In nucleotides, the CDR3 is TGTGCCAGCAGTTTCGGAGATATTCTGTACAATGAGCAGTTCTTC.

Remarks on this clone: At one boundary the junction diverges from the germline segment, which might be a read error. The chain joins TRBV20-1 to TRBJ2-5; 10 bases line up with TRBD2. CDR1 is DFQATT, CDR2 SNEGSKA, per germline (reference sequence). This CDR3 contains 12 residues. The CDR3 coding sequence is TGCAGTGCTAGTCAGGCTAGCGGGGGTCGGAACTTC. The encoded protein is CSASQASGGRNF.

The rearrangement joins TRBV18 to TRBJ2-3; TRBD1 aligns across 7 bases. The CDR3 totals 15 residues. Germline CDR1 is KGHSH and CDR2 is LQKENI. The trim removed 4 bases at V and 2 bases at J, leaving 6 bases unmatched. The CDR3 DNA reads TGTGCCAGCTCACTTAAGACAGGGTACACAGATACGCAGTATTTT. This sequence encodes CASSLKTGYTDTQYF.

The chain uses TRBV9 and TRBJ2-3, with a weak D call TRBD2 (7 bases). Germline loops: CDR1 SGDLS, CDR2 YYNGEE. V was clipped by 2 bases and J by 1 base, with 11 bases between them. The CDR3 has 15 residues. The CDR3 spells CASSVGGAGTDTQYF. Here the CDR3 DNA reads TGTGCCAGCAGCGTTGGGGGGGCCGGCACAGATACGCAGTATTTT.

This clone was detected once. The genes are TRBV11-2 and TRBJ1-1; the D gene is possibly TRBD1 (5 bases). The CDR3 runs to 13 residues. Germline V gene data show CDR1 as SGHAT and CDR2 as FQNNGV. The V end was cut by 3 bases, the J end by 1 base, with 6 bases between. The CDR3 DNA sequence: TGTGCCAGCAGCTTTGGGGCGAACACTGAAGCTTTCTTT. Its translation is CASSFGANTEAFF.